These 2 T cell receptor beta chains were all obtained from the same sample, sequenced in a study of T cells in Graves' hyperthyroidism and ophthalmopathy. Amplified regions were TCR beta CDR3 sequences from RNA transcripts. HTBI primers were used for first-round RT-PCR of the TCR CDR3. TCRdb recomputed calls from the multiplex PCR reads with MiXCR, one row per CDR3 protein. Of around 700,000 distinct CDR3 sequences listed, approximately 18% are singletons. Material for sequencing was blood. The source is a woman aged 50 to 65 with Graves' hyperthyroidism that later progressed to Graves' ophthalmopathy.

This clonotype was counted ten times or more. The chain joins TRBV10-3 to TRBJ2-5; the D call may be TRBD1 or TRBD2 (6 bases each). CDR3 length: 16 residues. Trimming cost V 0 bases and J 5 bases, with 16 bases left between them. CDR1 ENHRY and CDR2 SYGVKD come from the germline V gene. DNA of the CDR3: TGTGCCATCAGTGAGTCCCGGCTCGGGGGCGGCGAGACCCAGTACTTC. Translation gives CAISESRLGGGETQYF.

The chain is built from TRBV11-3 and TRBJ2-1, with 8 bases matching TRBD2. Germline V gives CDR1 SGHNT, CDR2 YENEEA. The CDR3 is 16 amino acids. Trimming took 4 bases from V and 5 from J; bases not matched to a gene: 10. The CDR3 nucleotides read TGTGCCAGCAGCTCGAGAAGCGGGGGCCGTCACAATGAGCAGTTCTTC. Translation: CASSSRSGGRHNEQFF. Together with reference TRBV11-3 and TRBJ2-1, the CDR3 gives the full variable domain: EAGVVQSPRYKIIEKKQPVAFWCNPISGHNTLYWYLQNLGQGPELLIRYENEEAVDDSQLPKDRFSAERLKGVDSTLKIQPAELGDSAVYLCASSSRSGGRHNEQFFGPGTRLTVL.